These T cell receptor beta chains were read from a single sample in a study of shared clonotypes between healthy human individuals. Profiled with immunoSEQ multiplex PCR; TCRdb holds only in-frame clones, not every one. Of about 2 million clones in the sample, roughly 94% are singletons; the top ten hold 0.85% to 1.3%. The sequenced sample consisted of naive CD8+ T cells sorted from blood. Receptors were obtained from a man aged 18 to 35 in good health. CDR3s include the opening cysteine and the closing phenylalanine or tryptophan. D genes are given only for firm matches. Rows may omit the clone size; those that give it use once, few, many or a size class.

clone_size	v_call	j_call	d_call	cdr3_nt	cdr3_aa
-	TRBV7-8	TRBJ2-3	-	TGTGCCAGCAGCTTAAAGGGGGCGGGGGGCACAGATACGCAGTATTTT	CASSLKGAGGTDTQYF
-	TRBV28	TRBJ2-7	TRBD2	TGTGCCAGCAGTTTAGGACTAGCGTCCTCCTACGAGCAGTACTTC	CASSLGLASSYEQYF
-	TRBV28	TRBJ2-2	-	TGTGCCAGCAGAGGCCAGGGAGAATCCGGGGAGCTGTTTTTT	CASRGQGESGELFF
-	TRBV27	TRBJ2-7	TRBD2	TGTGCCAGCAGGAGCCGGGACTACTCCTACGAGCAGTACTTC	CASRSRDYSYEQYF
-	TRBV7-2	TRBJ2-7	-	TGTGCCAGCAGCTTCGGCGGGTCCTACGAGCAGTACTTC	CASSFGGSYEQYF
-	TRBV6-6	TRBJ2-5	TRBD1	TGTGCCAGCAGTTACTCCCGGACAGGGCCAGAGACCCAGTACTTC	CASSYSRTGPETQYF
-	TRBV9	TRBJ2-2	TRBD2	TGTGCCAGCAGCGAAACTGCCGGGACTAGCGCGATACAGCGACCCGGGGAGCTGTTTTTT	CASSETAGTSAIQRPGELFF
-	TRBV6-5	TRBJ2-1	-	TGTGCCAGCAGCACTAGCCGAGTTAATGAGCAGTTCTTC	CASSTSRVNEQFF
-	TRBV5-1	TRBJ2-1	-	TGCGCCAGCCAAAGCTCCTACAATGAGCAGTTCTTC	CASQSSYNEQFF
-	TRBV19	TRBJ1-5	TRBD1	TGTGCCAGTAGTAGACAGGGGGCTATCAATCAGCCCCAGCATTTT	CASSRQGAINQPQHF
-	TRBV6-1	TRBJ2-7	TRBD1	TGTGCCAGCAGACTTGGGACAGGCTACGAGCAGTACTTC	CASRLGTGYEQYF
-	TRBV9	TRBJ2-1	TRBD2	TGTGCCAGCAGCGTAGCCTGGGGAGGGGTCGACAATGAGCAGTTCTTC	CASSVAWGGVDNEQFF
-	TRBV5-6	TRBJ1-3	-	TGTGCCAGCAGCTCGGAGTCGGCTGGAAACACCATATATTTT	CASSSESAGNTIYF
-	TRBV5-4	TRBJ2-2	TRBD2	TGTGCCAGCAGTGTGTGGACTAGCGGGGGGAACACCGGGGAGCTGTTTTTT	CASSVWTSGGNTGELFF
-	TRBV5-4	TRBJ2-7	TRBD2	TGTGCCAGCAGCTTGGGACTAGCGGGGGGGTTCTCCTACGAGCAGTACTTC	CASSLGLAGGFSYEQYF
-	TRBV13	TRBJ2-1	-	TGTGCCAGCAGCTTCCAATCTAGTATTGAGCAGTTCTTC	CASSFQSSIEQFF
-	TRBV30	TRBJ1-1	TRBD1	TGTGCCTTAAATCCCGGGACAGGGCGGACTGAAGCTTTCTTT	CALNPGTGRTEAFF
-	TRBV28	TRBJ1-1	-	TGTGCCAGCAGTTTCGGCCGCAACACTGAAGCTTTCTTT	CASSFGRNTEAFF
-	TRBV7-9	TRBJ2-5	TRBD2	TGTGCCAGCAGCCTCATCGGACTAGCGGGGGCACAAGAGACCCAGTACTTC	CASSLIGLAGAQETQYF
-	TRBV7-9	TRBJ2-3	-	TGTGCCAGCAGCTTAGGTCTCGGCACAGATACGCAGTATTTT	CASSLGLGTDTQYF
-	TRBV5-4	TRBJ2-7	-	TGTGCCAGCAGCCTGAGTCGGGGTCTCCCCTACGAGCAGTACTTC	CASSLSRGLPYEQYF
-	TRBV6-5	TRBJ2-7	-	TGTGCCAGCAGTTACTCGGCCGGGCAGCGATCCTACGAGCAGTACTTC	CASSYSAGQRSYEQYF
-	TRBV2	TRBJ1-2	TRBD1	TGTGCCAGCAGTGAAGCCACCGGGACAGTCAACTATGGCTACACCTTC	CASSEATGTVNYGYTF
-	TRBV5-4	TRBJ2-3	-	TGTGCCAGCAGCCCGGGCACAGATACGCAGTATTTT	CASSPGTDTQYF
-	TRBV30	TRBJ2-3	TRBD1	TGTGCCTGGAGTATAACAGGGGCAGATACGCAGTATTTT	CAWSITGADTQYF
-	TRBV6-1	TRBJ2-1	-	TGTGCCAGCACGGGGACAATCTCCTACAATGAGCAGTTCTTC	CASTGTISYNEQFF
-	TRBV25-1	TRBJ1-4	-	TGTGCCAGCAGTGAATTTATAGGTACAGAAAAACTGTTTTTT	CASSEFIGTEKLFF
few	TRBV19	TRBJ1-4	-	TGTGCCAGGGGGAAGCCCCAAAATGAAAAACTGTTTTTT	CARGKPQNEKLFF
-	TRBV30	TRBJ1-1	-	TGTGCCTATGAAACCGGGACAACGAACACTGAAGCTTTCTTT	CAYETGTTNTEAFF
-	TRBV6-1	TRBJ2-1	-	TGTGCCAGCAAAGAGGCCGGGGTTTGGAATGAGCAGTTCTTC	CASKEAGVWNEQFF
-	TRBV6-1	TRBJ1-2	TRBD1	TGTGCCAGCAGTGATGCAGGGGGAGATTTTAACTATGGCTACACCTTC	CASSDAGGDFNYGYTF
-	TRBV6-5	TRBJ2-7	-	TGTGCCAGCAGGTCTCCGGGACTCTTTTACGAGCAGTACTTC	CASRSPGLFYEQYF
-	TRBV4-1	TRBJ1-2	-	TGCGCCAGCAGCCAAGATCTTGTAGGGTTTGACAGCCGTGGCTACACCTTC	CASSQDLVGFDSRGYTF
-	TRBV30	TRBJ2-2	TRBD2	TGTGCCTGGAGTCGGGGGGCCGGGGAGCTGTTTTTT	CAWSRGAGELFF
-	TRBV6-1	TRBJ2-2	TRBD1	TGTGCCAGCAGCTTGGGACAGGGTAACGGGGAGCTGTTTTTT	CASSLGQGNGELFF
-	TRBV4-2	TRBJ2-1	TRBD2	TGTGCCAGCAGCCTTCGGGGGGTTTCCCCCTACAATGAGCAGTTCTTC	CASSLRGVSPYNEQFF
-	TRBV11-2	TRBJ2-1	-	TGTGCCAGCAGCCCCGTGGGGGGTTCCTACAATGAGCAGTTCTTC	CASSPVGGSYNEQFF
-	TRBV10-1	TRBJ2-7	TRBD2	TGCGCCAGCAGTGAGCCCGGACTAGCGGGAACGAACGAGCAGTACTTC	CASSEPGLAGTNEQYF
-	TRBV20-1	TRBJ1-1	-	TGCAGTGCTCCCCTCAACTTAGAAGCTTTCTTT	CSAPLNLEAFF
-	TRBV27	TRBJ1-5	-	TGTGCCAGCAGTCCAGGGACGGGTAGCAATCAGCCCCAGCATTTT	CASSPGTGSNQPQHF
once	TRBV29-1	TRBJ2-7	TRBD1	TGCAGCGTAGTTGACAGGGGCGAGCAGTACTTC	CSVVDRGEQYF
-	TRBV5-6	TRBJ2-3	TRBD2	TGTGCCAGCAGCTTGGAACGGGGGGGCGGTACAGATACGCAGTATTTT	CASSLERGGGTDTQYF
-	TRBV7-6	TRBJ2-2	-	TGTGCCAGCAGCTTATCTTCTACCGGGGAGCTGTTTTTT	CASSLSSTGELFF
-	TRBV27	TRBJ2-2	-	TGTGCCAGCAGTTTCAGGGTCGGAACCGGGGAGCTGTTTTTT	CASSFRVGTGELFF
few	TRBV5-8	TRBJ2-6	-	TGTGCCAGCCCCCTAGCCTTAGTCGGTGGGGCCAACGTCCTGACTTTC	CASPLALVGGANVLTF
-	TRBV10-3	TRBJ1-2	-	TGTGCCATCAGTGACAGCGATCACCGCTATGGCTACACCTTC	CAISDSDHRYGYTF
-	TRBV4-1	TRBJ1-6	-	TGCGCCAGCAGCCTCCTCTCCCCAGGGAATGTGAATTCACCCCTCCACTTT	CASSLLSPGNVNSPLHF